This T cell receptor beta chain was identified in a study of Tregs in tolerant kidney transplant recipients. The V end lost 5 bases, the J end lost 3 bases, and 16 bases lay between the germline ends. Germline CDR1 is SGHTA and CDR2 is FQGNSA. The CDR3 spans 15 residues. The study's findings and limits: Biological reproducibility was not directly addressed in this study. The most relevant donor-specific Treg TCRbeta repertoire apparently came from expansion with activated donor B cells.

This clone appeared once. Its antigen remains unknown. The protocol was immunoSEQ multiplex PCR, while the TCRdb copy is restricted to in-frame clones and leaves out a portion. The sample lists tens of thousands of clones; 90% to 95% were seen once. Thawed PBMCs were FACS-sorted into unstimulated CD4+CD25+CD127- regulatory T cells, CD4+CD25- non-regulatory cells, CD4 and CD8 cells. The sequencing input was CD8+ T cells from blood. The chain has TRBV7-2 and TRBJ1-2; D gene unclear. The clonotype comes from a human donor in good health. CDR3 sequence: CASSLNPGVYYGYTF. CDR3 bases: TGTGCCAGCAGCCTTAACCCTGGGGTGTACTATGGCTACACCTTC.